These T cell receptor beta chains were read from a single sample in a study of PD-1 blockade in classical Hodgkin lymphoma. The protocol was immunoSEQ multiplex PCR, while the TCRdb copy is restricted to in-frame clones and leaves out a portion. The sample records 12,000 or so clones, approximately 84% being singletons. Here the sequenced sample was peripheral blood mononuclear cells (PBMCs), taken at baseline. Source of these receptors: a human donor with classical Hodgkin lymphoma. Both conserved end residues are trimmed from each CDR3. Clone size, where shown, is once, few, many, or a class for clones that have expanded.

TRBV6-5,TRBJ2-1,few,ASSLMGGNEQF
TRBV11-2,TRBJ2-7,.,ASSPYSYEQY
TRBV6-5,TRBJ1-4,once,ASSYSGSSTNEKLF
TRBV19,TRBJ1-1,.,ASWKGYTEAF
TRBV19,TRBJ1-1,once,ASSIFRHTEAF
TRBV5-6,TRBJ2-7,.,ASSLRTPYEQY
TRBV13,TRBJ2-1,.,ASSFLRETTYNEQF
TRBV1,TRBJ1-5,.,TSKTPSGDSNQPQH
TRBV27,TRBJ1-6,.,ASTRQGANSPLH
TRBV27,TRBJ2-7,medium-sized,ASSLFGQGGYEQY
TRBV4-2,TRBJ1-4,once,ASSQASGNNEKLF
TRBV7-9,TRBJ1-4,.,ASSLVGQGAPNEKLF
TRBV6-1,TRBJ1-6,.,ASSAGRSYNSPLH
TRBV4-1,TRBJ1-5,.,ASSQGDSPGSNQPQH
TRBV4-2,TRBJ2-7,.,ASSQVGGGTYEQY
TRBV6-5,TRBJ1-1,few,ASSWGGTEAF
TRBV30,TRBJ1-6,.,AWSGLSSPLH